The T cell receptor (beta chain) described here comes from a study of T cell responses to AZD1222 COVID-19 vaccine. Germline CDR1 reads SEHNR; CDR2 reads FQNEAQ (reference sequence). The CDR3 extends over 15 amino acids. V gave up 2 bases and J gave up 4 bases, with 14 bases separating them. Clones were read by immunoSEQ multiplex PCR, and TCRdb kept only the in-frame ones, dropping some. The sample shows about 99,000 clones, around nine tenths of them seen only once. The specimen was peripheral blood, collected on day 0 of AZD1222 vaccination. V is TRBV7-9 and J is TRBJ1-1; a possible D gene is TRBD1 (6 bases). This receptor was taken from an adult in good health. CDR3 in amino acids: CASSLYRGGVTEAFF. CDR3 DNA sequence: TGTGCCAGCAGCTTATACCGGGGGGGCGTCACTGAAGCTTTCTTT.